This T cell receptor beta chain emerged from a study of breast tumors, draining lymph nodes, adjacent tissues. Breast cancer patients provided tissue from their axillary draining lymph nodes. Study results and limitations: That most tumor T cells come from lymph nodes remained unproven.

This clonotype was recorded at least ten times. Antigen unknown. MiXCR was run by TCRdb on the multiplex PCR reads, yielding one entry per CDR3 protein. Of fewer than 150,000 distinct CDR3 sequences in the sample, roughly 20% are singletons; the top ten hold roughly 2.4%. The TCR comes from a female donor with breast cancer. Some clones in this sample may be carry-over from other donors' samples. The sequencing input was axillary lymph node tissue.

Here the CDR3 DNA reads TGTGCCAGCACCGCTAGGGGGGAGGACTATGGCTACACCTTC. Translated: CASTARGEDYGYTF. The chain recombines TRBV12-3 or TRBV12-4 with TRBJ1-2; D perhaps matches TRBD1 (6 bases). The germline V and J ends were trimmed by 7 bases and 3 bases, with 15 bases remaining between them. The length of the CDR3 is 14 residues.